The clone carrying this T cell receptor (beta chain) was found many times. Its antigen is undetermined. Ophthalmopathy patients all had a Clinical Activity Score of at least 3, a NOSPECS grade of at least 4 and disease under 3 months old. Thyroid ultrasound, orbital computed tomography, clinical symptoms, and serum thyroxine and TRAb underpinned diagnoses. Amplification of TCR beta CDR3 regions used RNA as the template. Carried out on the TCR CDR3, a first-round RT-PCR used the HTBI primer set. TCRdb independently ran MiXCR on the multiplex PCR reads; one entry per CDR3 protein. The sample consists of over 300,000 distinct CDR3 sequences, approximately 13% of them appearing once. This record belongs to a study of T cells in Graves' hyperthyroidism and ophthalmopathy. Study-wide points: Ophthalmopathy, as predicted by the model, came a median 6.5 months after the prediction.

Germline CDR1 SGHAT, CDR2 FQNNGV. V lost 3 bases and J lost 7, with 15 bases in between. This CDR3 comprises 14 residues. This TCR came from a middle-aged woman with Graves' ophthalmopathy. The sequencing sample was made of blood. The chain is built from TRBV11-2 and TRBJ1-1; D remains unclear. The CDR3 here is CASSFGSGSGEAFF. CDR3 nucleotide sequence: TGTGCCAGCAGCTTTGGGTCGGGTTCGGGTGAAGCTTTCTTT. Variable domain in full (rest from reference TRBV11-2 and TRBJ1-1): EAGVAQSPRYKIIEKRQSVAFWCNPISGHATLYWYQQILGQGPKLLIQFQNNGVVDDSQLPKDRFSAERLKGVDSTLKIQPAKLEDSAVYLCASSFGSGSGEAFFGQGTRLTVV.